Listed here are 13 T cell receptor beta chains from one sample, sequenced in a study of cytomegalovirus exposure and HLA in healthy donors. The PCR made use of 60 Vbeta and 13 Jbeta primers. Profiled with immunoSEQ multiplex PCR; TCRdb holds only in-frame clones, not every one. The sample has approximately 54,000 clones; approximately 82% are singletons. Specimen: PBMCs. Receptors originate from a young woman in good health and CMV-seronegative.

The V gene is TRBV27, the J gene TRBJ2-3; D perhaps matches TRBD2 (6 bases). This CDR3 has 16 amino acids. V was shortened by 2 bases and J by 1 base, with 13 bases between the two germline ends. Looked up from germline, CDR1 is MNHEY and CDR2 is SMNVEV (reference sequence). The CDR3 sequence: CASSLGGFVGTDTQYF. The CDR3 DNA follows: TGTGCCAGCAGTTTAGGGGGGTTCGTGGGCACAGATACGCAGTATTTT.

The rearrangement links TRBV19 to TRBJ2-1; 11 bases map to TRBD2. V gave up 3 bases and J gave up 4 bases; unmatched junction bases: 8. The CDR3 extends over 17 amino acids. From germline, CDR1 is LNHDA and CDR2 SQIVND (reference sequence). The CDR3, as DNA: TGTGCCAGTAGTATCCGTCCGGGACTAGCGGTGTACAATGAGCAGTTCTTC. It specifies CASSIRPGLAVYNEQFF.

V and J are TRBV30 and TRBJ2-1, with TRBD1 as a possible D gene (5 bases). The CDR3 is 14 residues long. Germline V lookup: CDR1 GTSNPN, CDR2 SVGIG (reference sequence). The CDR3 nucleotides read TGTGCGCTCGACAGCCTCCTCTCCTACAATGAGCAGTTCTTC. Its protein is CALDSLLSYNEQFF.

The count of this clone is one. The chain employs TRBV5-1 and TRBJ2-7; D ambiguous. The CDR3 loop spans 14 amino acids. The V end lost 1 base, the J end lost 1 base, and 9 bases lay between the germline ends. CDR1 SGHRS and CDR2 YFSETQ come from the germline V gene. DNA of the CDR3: TGCGCCAGCAGCTTGACGGAGTGGTCCTACGAGCAGTACTTC. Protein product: CASSLTEWSYEQYF.

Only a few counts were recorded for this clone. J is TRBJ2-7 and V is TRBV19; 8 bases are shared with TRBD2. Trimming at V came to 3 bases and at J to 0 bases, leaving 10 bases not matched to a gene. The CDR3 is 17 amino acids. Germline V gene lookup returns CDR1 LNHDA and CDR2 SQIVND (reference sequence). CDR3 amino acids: CASSMWSGGTSSYEQYF. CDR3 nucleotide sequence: TGTGCCAGTAGTATGTGGTCGGGTGGGACTAGCTCCTACGAGCAGTACTTC.

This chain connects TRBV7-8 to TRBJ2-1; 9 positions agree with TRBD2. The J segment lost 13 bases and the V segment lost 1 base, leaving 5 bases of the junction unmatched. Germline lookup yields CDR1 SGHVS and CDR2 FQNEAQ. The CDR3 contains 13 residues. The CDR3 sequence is CASSLVSGSDQFF. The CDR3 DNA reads TGTGCCAGCAGCTTAGTTAGCGGGAGCGACCAGTTCTTC.

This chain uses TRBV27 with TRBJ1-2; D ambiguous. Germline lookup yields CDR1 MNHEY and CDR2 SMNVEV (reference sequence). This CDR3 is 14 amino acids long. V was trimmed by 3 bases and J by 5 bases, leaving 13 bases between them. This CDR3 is CASSFKAGRYGYTF. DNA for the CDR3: TGTGCCAGCAGTTTTAAGGCCGGGAGGTATGGCTACACCTTC.

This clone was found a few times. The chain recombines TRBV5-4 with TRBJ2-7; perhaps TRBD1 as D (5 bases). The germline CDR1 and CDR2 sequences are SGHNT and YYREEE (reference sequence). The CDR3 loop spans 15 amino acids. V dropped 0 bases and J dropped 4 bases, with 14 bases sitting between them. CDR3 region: CASSLGPGNDYEQYF. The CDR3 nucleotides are TGTGCCAGCAGCTTGGGGCCAGGGAACGATTACGAGCAGTACTTC.

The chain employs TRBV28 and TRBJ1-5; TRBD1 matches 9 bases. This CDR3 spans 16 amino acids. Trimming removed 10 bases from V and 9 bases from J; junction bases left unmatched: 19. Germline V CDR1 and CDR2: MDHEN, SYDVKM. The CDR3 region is CATDNFRDRDGWPQHF. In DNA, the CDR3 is TGTGCCACCGATAACTTCCGGGACAGGGATGGGTGGCCCCAGCATTTT.

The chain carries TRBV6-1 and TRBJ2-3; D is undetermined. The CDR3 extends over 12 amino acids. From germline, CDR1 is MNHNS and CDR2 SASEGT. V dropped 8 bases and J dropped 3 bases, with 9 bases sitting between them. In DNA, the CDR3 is TGTGCCAGCGGTGGAACTACAGATACGCAGTATTTT. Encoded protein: CASGGTTDTQYF.

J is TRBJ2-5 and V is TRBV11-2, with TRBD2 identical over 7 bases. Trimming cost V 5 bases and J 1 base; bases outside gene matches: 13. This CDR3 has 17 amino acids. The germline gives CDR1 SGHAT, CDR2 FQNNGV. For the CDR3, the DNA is TGTGCCAGCAGCCCCCCTTGGGCTAGCGGACCCCAAGAGACCCAGTACTTC. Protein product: CASSPPWASGPQETQYF.

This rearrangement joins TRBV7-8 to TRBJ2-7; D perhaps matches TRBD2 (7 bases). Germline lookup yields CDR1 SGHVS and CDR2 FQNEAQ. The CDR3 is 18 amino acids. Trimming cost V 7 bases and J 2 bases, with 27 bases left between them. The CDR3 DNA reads TGTGCCAGCACCACCCGTGGGGGGGCTGGACACCTCCCCTACGAGCAGTACTTC. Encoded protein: CASTTRGGAGHLPYEQYF.

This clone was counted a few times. CDR3 amino acids: CAWNKGQDSGNTIYF. CDR3 nucleotides: TGTGCCTGGAATAAAGGACAGGACTCTGGAAACACCATATATTTT. The rearrangement joins TRBV30 to TRBJ1-3, with 7 bases identical to TRBD1. Losses at the gene ends were 4 bases for V and 0 bases for J; bases not matched to a gene: 6. CDR1 and CDR2 (germline): GTSNPN, SVGIG (reference sequence). The CDR3 length is 15 residues.